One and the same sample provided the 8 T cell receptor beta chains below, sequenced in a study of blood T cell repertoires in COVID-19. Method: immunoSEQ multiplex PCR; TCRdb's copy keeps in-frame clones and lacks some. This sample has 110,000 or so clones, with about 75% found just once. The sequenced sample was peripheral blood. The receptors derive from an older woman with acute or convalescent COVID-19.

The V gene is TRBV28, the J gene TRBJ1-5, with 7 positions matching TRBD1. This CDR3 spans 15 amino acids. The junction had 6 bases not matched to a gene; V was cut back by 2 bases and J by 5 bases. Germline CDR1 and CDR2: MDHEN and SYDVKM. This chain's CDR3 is CASSLEQGIDQPQHF. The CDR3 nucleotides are TGTGCCAGCAGTTTAGAACAGGGGATTGATCAGCCCCAGCATTTT.

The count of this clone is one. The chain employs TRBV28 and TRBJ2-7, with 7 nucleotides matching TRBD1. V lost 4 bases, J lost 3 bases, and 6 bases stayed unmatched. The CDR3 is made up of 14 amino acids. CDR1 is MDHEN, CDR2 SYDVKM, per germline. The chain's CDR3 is CASSSHTGVYEQYF. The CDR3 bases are TGTGCCAGCAGTTCCCATACAGGGGTCTACGAGCAGTACTTC.

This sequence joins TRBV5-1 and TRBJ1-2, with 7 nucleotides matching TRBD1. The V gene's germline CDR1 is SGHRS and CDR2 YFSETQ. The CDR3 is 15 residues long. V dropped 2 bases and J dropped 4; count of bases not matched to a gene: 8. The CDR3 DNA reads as TGCGCCAGCAGCTTATCGGGACAGCTCCCCTATGGCTACACCTTC. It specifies CASSLSGQLPYGYTF.

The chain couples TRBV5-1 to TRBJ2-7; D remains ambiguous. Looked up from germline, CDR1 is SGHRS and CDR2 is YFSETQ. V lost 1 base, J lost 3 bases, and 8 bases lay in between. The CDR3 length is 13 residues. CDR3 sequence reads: CASSLLADYEQYF. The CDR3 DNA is TGCGCCAGCAGCTTGTTGGCAGACTACGAGCAGTACTTC.

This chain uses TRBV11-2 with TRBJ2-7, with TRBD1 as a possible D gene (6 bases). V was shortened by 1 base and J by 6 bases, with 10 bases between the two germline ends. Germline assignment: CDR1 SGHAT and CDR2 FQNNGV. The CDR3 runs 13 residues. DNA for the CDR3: TGTGCCAGCAGCTTAGGAGGGACACTCGAGCAGTACTTC. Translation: CASSLGGTLEQYF.

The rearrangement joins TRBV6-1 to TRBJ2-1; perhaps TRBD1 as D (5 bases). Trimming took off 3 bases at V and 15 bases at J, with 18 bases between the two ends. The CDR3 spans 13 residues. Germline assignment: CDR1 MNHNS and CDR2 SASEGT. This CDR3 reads CASSDMPDRFWFF. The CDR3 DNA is TGTGCCAGCAGTGATATGCCCGACAGATTTTGGTTCTTC.

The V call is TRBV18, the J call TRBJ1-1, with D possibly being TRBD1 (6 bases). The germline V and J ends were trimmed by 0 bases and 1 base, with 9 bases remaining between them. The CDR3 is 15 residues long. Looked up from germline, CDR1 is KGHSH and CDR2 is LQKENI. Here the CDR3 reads CASSPPIQGNTEAFF. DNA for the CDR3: TGTGCCAGCTCACCACCAATACAGGGGAACACTGAAGCTTTCTTT.

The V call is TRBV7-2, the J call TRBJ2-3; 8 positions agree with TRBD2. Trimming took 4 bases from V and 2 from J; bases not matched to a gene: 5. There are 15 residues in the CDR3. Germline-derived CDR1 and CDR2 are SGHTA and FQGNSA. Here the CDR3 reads CASSSQRGFTDTQYF. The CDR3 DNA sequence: TGTGCCAGCAGCTCCCAGCGGGGGTTCACAGATACGCAGTATTTT.